This entry lists 26 T cell receptor beta chains sequenced from one sample in a study of breast tumors, draining lymph nodes, adjacent tissues. MiXCR, applied by TCRdb to the multiplex PCR reads, yields one record per CDR3 protein. Of about 180,000 distinct CDR3 sequences in the sample, about 33% are singletons; the top ten hold 4% to 5.5%. Axillary draining lymph nodes of breast cancer patients supplied the node samples. Sequences were obtained from axillary lymph node tissue. The origin of the receptors is a female donor with breast cancer. Some clones in this sample may be carry-over from other donors' samples.

A word on this clonotype: It is unclear where the CDR3 begins or ends on the DNA, so no DNA is shown, and the CDR3 is as TCRdb lists it. V gene TRBV15 combines with J gene TRBJ1-3. CDR1 LNHNV and CDR2 YYDKDF come from the germline V gene (reference sequence). With termini counted, the CDR3 has 24 amino acids. The CDR3 reads CATSRELAGAPIIHPSTLGNTIYF.

Many counts were recorded for this clonotype. The genes are TRBV6-5 and TRBJ2-2, with D perhaps TRBD1 (5 bases). Germline V gives CDR1 MNHEY, CDR2 SVGAGI. V was cut by 6 bases and J by 6 bases, with 14 bases left in between. This CDR3 region has 14 residues. CDR3 loop: CASRSQTEAGELFF. The CDR3 nucleotides are TGTGCCAGCAGGTCCCAGACAGAAGCCGGGGAGCTGTTTTTT.

This clonotype was seen more than once but under ten times. The chain links TRBV6-1 to TRBJ2-7, with D maybe TRBD2 (5 bases). Germline loops: CDR1 MNHNS, CDR2 SASEGT. The germline V and J ends were trimmed by 5 bases and 3 bases, with 17 bases remaining between them. The CDR3 runs 15 residues. For the CDR3, the DNA is TGTGCCAGCAGTTCAAGCGGTGTGGGAAGCTACGAGCAGTACTTC. Its translation is CASSSSGVGSYEQYF.

This clonotype was found many times. The rearrangement uses TRBV7-9 and TRBJ2-7, with D hard to call. The CDR3 length is 13 residues. Looked up from germline, CDR1 is SEHNR and CDR2 is FQNEAQ (reference sequence). The V end lost 0 bases, the J end lost 3 bases, and 6 bases lay between the germline ends. CDR3 protein: CASSLAASYEQYF. CDR3 sequence (DNA): TGTGCCAGCAGCTTAGCGGCGAGCTACGAGCAGTACTTC.

On this clonotype: Mismatch with germline at one junction end may stem from a read error. The J gene is TRBJ2-3, the V gene TRBV20-1; D possibly corresponds to TRBD1 (5 bases). This CDR3 spans 11 amino acids. CDR1 DFQATT and CDR2 SNEGSKA come from the germline V gene (reference sequence). CDR3 sequence reads: CSASWGSLVCF. The CDR3, as DNA: TGCAGTGCTAGTTGGGGCTCGCTTGTTTGTTTC.

This rearrangement joins TRBV13 to TRBJ1-1, with D uncertain. This CDR3 is 14 amino acids long. Germline CDR1 and CDR2: PRHDT and FYEKMQ (reference sequence). V lost 1 base and J 11 bases, leaving 17 bases between the germline ends. CDR3 residues: CASSLDLGGSLAFF. The CDR3 DNA reads TGTGCCAGCAGCTTAGATCTCGGCGGAAGTCTGGCTTTCTTT.

This clonotype was seen a handful of times. One end of the junction varies from germline; a read error may be responsible. The CDR3 here is CASSLGTGVEKLFF. As DNA, the CDR3 is TGTGCTAGCAGCTTAGGGACAGGGGTTGAAAAACTGTTTTTT. This chain uses TRBV7-7 with TRBJ1-4; 10 bases are a match to TRBD1. CDR3 length: 14 amino acids. In germline, CDR1 is SSHAT, CDR2 FNYEAQ (reference sequence).

This clonotype was detected many times. The chain is built from TRBV5-1 and TRBJ1-6, with 9 bases matching TRBD1. This CDR3 is built from 15 residues. CDR1 and CDR2 from the germline V gene are SGHRS and YFSETQ. Unmatched junction bases numbered 5, after V lost 0 bases and J lost 10 bases. CDR3 nucleotides: TGCGCCAGCAGCTTGGCGGGACAGGGTCGCTCACCCCTCCACTTT. Its protein is CASSLAGQGRSPLHF.

This clonotype was observed a few times. A much more abundant neighbour one base away suggests this may be a read error. The CDR3 nucleotides are TGTGCCACCAGCAGACTTCTTAGCGGGGGGTACAATGAGCAGCTCTTC. This sequence encodes CATSRLLSGGYNEQLF. The chain combines TRBV15 with TRBJ2-1, with TRBD2 matching 10 bases. The CDR3 has 16 amino acids. Germline-derived CDR1 and CDR2 are LNHNV and YYDKDF (reference sequence).

A word on this clonotype: A much larger clone differs by one base, so this may be a read error. The conserved phenylalanine or tryptophan normally closing the CDR3 is absent here, so this likely arose from a read error. The chain has TRBV11-3 and TRBJ2-1; D ambiguous. The CDR3 contains 13 residues. V was trimmed by 4 bases and J by 4 bases, leaving 8 bases between them. The germline V gene has CDR1 SGHNT and CDR2 YENEEA. CDR3 in DNA: TGTGCCAGCAGCTATACAGTTTACAATGAGCAGTTCCTC. Protein: CASSYTVYNEQFL.

This clonotype was observed a single time. An end of the junction differs from the germline gene, which may be a read error. The rearrangement joins TRBV2 to TRBJ1-6; TRBD1 agrees at 8 bases. From germline, CDR1 is SNHLY and CDR2 FYNNEI. The CDR3 loop spans 14 amino acids. The CDR3 DNA reads as TGTGCCAGCACCGACGGGACAGGAATTTTCCCCCCCCACTTT. This sequence encodes CASTDGTGIFPPHF.

The chain is built from TRBV24-1 and TRBJ2-7, with 7 bases matching TRBD2. Unmatched junction bases numbered 12, after V lost 3 bases and J lost 2 bases. CDR1 and CDR2 (germline): KGHDR, SFDVKD. The CDR3 is 17 amino acids. CDR3 region: CATSDQVPGLPTYEQYF. For the CDR3, the DNA is TGTGCCACCAGTGATCAAGTCCCGGGACTACCGACCTACGAGCAGTACTTC.

This clonotype appeared a few times. The CDR3 sequence is CASSWGGNYEQYF. CDR3 nucleotides: TGTGCCAGCAGTTGGGGAGGGAACTACGAGCAGTACTTC. The rearrangement uses TRBV6-2 or TRBV6-3 and TRBJ2-7; TRBD2 agrees at 7 bases. Germline CDR1 is MNHEY and CDR2 is SVGEGT. This CDR3 contains 13 residues. The V gene end was trimmed by 4 bases and the J gene end by 3 bases; junction bases not matched to a gene: 3.

This chain joins TRBV4-1 and TRBJ1-2; possibly TRBD1 for D (5 bases). Germline V gene sequence: CDR1 MGHRA, CDR2 YSYEKL. The CDR3 loop spans 14 amino acids. The V end was cut by 1 base, the J end by 0 bases, with 6 bases between. The CDR3: CASSQVGANYGYTF. The CDR3 coding sequence is TGCGCCAGCAGCCAAGTAGGGGCTAACTATGGCTACACCTTC.

This clonotype was counted ten times or more. This sequence joins TRBV12-3 or TRBV12-4 and TRBJ1-2; no reliable D call. V lost 2 bases, J lost 1 base, and 5 bases lay in between. The CDR3 spans 13 residues. For the CDR3, the DNA is TGTGCCAGCAGTTTACCACTTAACTATGGCTACACCTTC. Its translation: CASSLPLNYGYTF.

In the case of this clonotype: One end of the junction does not line up with germline, which may come from a read error. The chain couples TRBV5-6 to TRBJ2-6; D is possibly TRBD1 (5 bases). There are 17 residues in the CDR3. Germline CDR1 is SGHDT and CDR2 is YYEEEE. The CDR3 DNA is TGTGCCGGCAGCTTGGAACCTTACAACTCTGGGGCCGACGTCCTGACTTTC. It yields the protein CAGSLEPYNSGADVLTF.

V gene TRBV12-3 or TRBV12-4 combines with J gene TRBJ2-1, with D perhaps assigned TRBD1 or TRBD2 (5 bases each). The length of the CDR3 is 13 residues. V dropped 3 bases and J dropped 15 bases, with 18 bases sitting between them. The CDR3 region is CASSFLGTSTRFF. The CDR3 coding sequence is TGTGCCAGCAGTTTCTTGGGGACGTCGACCCGGTTCTTC.

This clonotype has at least ten counts. The chain uses TRBV4-2 and TRBJ2-1; TRBD1 or TRBD2 may be the D gene (6 bases each). The germline V gene encodes CDR1 LGHNA and CDR2 YNFKEQ. V lost 0 bases, J lost 0 bases, and 12 bases lay in between. The CDR3 loop spans 17 amino acids. The chain's CDR3 is CASSQEEGGSSYNEQFF. The CDR3 bases are TGTGCCAGCAGCCAAGAGGAAGGGGGGAGCTCCTACAATGAGCAGTTCTTC.

This clonotype was observed a few times. V and J are TRBV15 and TRBJ1-6; the D gene is possibly TRBD1 (6 bases). CDR1 and CDR2 from the germline V gene are LNHNV and YYDKDF (reference sequence). The V gene lost 5 bases and the J gene lost 0 bases, with 11 bases spanning the gap. CDR3 length: 16 amino acids. The CDR3 coding sequence is TGTGCCACCAGCTGGGAACAGGGCTCCTATAATTCACCCCTCCACTTT. Translated: CATSWEQGSYNSPLHF.

The chain joins TRBV6-5 to TRBJ1-5; D is possibly TRBD1 (6 bases). The CDR3 is 14 residues long. Germline V gives CDR1 MNHEY, CDR2 SVGAGI. V was clipped by 0 bases and J by 9 bases, with 12 bases between them. CDR3 sequence reads: CASSYSIEGVPQHF. The CDR3 DNA reads TGTGCCAGCAGTTACTCGATCGAGGGGGTGCCCCAGCATTTT.

CDR3 nucleotide sequence: TGCGCCAGCAGCTTGGAGGGGGCGGGGGACCAAGAGACCCAGTACTTC. Its protein is CASSLEGAGDQETQYF. The V and J genes are TRBV5-1 and TRBJ2-5, with D perhaps assigned TRBD1 or TRBD2 (7 bases each). V gave up 0 bases and J gave up 0 bases, with 12 bases separating them. Germline V lookup: CDR1 SGHRS, CDR2 YFSETQ. The CDR3 runs to 16 residues.

This clonotype was seen ten or more times. This chain joins TRBV6-4 and TRBJ2-1; 9 bases are a match to TRBD1. J gave up 4 bases and V 6 bases, and 4 bases lay outside the gene matches. The length of the CDR3 is 14 residues. Germline V gene lookup returns CDR1 MRHNA and CDR2 SNTAGT. As DNA, the CDR3 is TGTGCCAGCAGCCGGGACAGGGCTTACAATGAGCAGTTCTTC. As protein: CASSRDRAYNEQFF.

This clonotype was recorded only once. A read error is likely, as this CDR3 ends without the conserved phenylalanine or tryptophan. The limits of the CDR3 on the DNA are not certain, so only TCRdb's listed CDR3 is given. The gene calls are TRBV7-2 and TRBJ1-6. Germline loops: CDR1 SGHTA, CDR2 FQGNSA. From its first to its last residue, the CDR3 has 14 amino acids. The CDR3 here is CASSLPSYNSPLQS.

Of note for this clonotype: With a much larger clone just one base away, this may be a read error. The rearrangement links TRBV6-5 to TRBJ2-3; a weak D match, TRBD2 (5 bases). This CDR3 has 15 residues. Trimming stripped 6 bases from V and 2 bases from J, with 15 bases between. Germline V gene sequence: CDR1 MNHEY, CDR2 SVGAGI. CDR3: CASRQDGGFTDTQYF. The CDR3 region has the DNA TGTGCCAGCAGGCAAGACGGAGGATTCACAGATACGCAGTATTTT.

For this clonotype: A much bigger clone sits one base away, suggesting this may be a read error. This chain connects TRBV6-1 to TRBJ2-7; weak D call: TRBD2 (5 bases). The CDR3 sequence is 14 residues long. Looked up from germline, CDR1 is MNHNS and CDR2 is SASEGT. The V gene lost 7 bases and the J gene lost 5 bases, with 18 bases spanning the gap. DNA for the CDR3: TGTGCCAGCAACGAGGGCAGCGGCCTCCACGAGCAGTACTTC. Protein: CASNEGSGLHEQYF.

This clonotype occurred many times. The chain joins TRBV12-5 to TRBJ1-3; TRBD1 aligns across 8 bases. From germline, CDR1 is LGHNT and CDR2 FRNRAP. This CDR3 contains 19 residues. V dropped 3 bases and J dropped 1; count of bases not matched to a gene: 14. CDR3 in amino acids: CASGFPLTGDFVSGNTIYF. The DNA for the CDR3 is TGTGCTAGTGGTTTCCCTCTGACAGGGGATTTTGTTTCTGGAAACACCATATATTTT.